The 21 T cell receptor beta chains below all came from one sample that was sequenced in a study of Ad26.COV2.S vaccination and SARS-CoV-2 variants (dated by TCRdb to the early 2020s). Library preparation employed the immunoSEQ multiplex PCR assay. TCRdb took this table from immuneACCESS and kept in-frame rearrangements with V and J called. Such tables lack part of the clones; where checked against another copy, unresolved V genes explain under half of the gap, and the rest is unexplained. This sample comprises 350,000 to 600,000 clones, roughly nine tenths of them detected only once. About 1.7% of the sample is held by the ten biggest clonotypes. Read against the paper, the sample's treatment or condition label means: 15 to 20 received Ad26.COV2.S at low or high dose, single or two shots; five or six received placebo; per-sample allocation not given. For vaccine and placebo recipients, repertoires were sequenced using samples collected on day 63 after the first injection.

The sample here was peripheral blood, taken in a trial of Ad26.COV2.S vaccine versus placebo. The receptors come from a person aged 18 to 65 who received the Ad26.COV2.S COVID-19 vaccine or a placebo.

The V gene is TRBV5-1, the J gene TRBJ2-3; possibly TRBD1 or TRBD2 for D (6 bases each). V lost 0 bases, J lost 2 bases, and 10 bases lay in between. The CDR3 runs 15 residues. The germline CDR1 and CDR2 sequences are SGHRS and YFSETQ. For the CDR3, the DNA is TGCGCCAGCAGCTTGGGTGGGGGGCCCACAGATACGCAGTATTTT. This translates into CASSLGGGPTDTQYF.

The J gene is TRBJ1-5, the V gene TRBV19, with 8 bases lining up with TRBD1. The CDR3 is 14 residues long. J lost 4 bases, V lost 4 bases, and 3 bases had no gene match. Germline V gives CDR1 LNHDA, CDR2 SQIVND (reference sequence). The DNA for the CDR3 is TGTGCCAGTAGTAGACGGACAGGGAATCAGCCCCAGCATTTT. Translation gives CASSRRTGNQPQHF.

This rearrangement joins TRBV24-1 to TRBJ2-2, with 7 bases fitting TRBD2. CDR3 length equals 15 residues. Germline assignment: CDR1 KGHDR and CDR2 SFDVKD. J lost 6 bases, V lost 4 bases, and 7 bases had no gene match. In nucleotides, the CDR3 is TGTGCCACCAGTGAAGGCGGGAGAGGGCCCGGGGAGCTGTTTTTT. It codes for CATSEGGRGPGELFF.

The rearrangement uses TRBV7-2 and TRBJ1-6; the D is unclear. In germline, CDR1 is SGHTA, CDR2 FQGNSA. Trimming took 3 bases from V and 7 from J, leaving 7 bases between them. The CDR3 sequence is 13 residues long. In nucleotides, the CDR3 is TGTGCCAGCAGCTTGGACTCAAATTCACCCCTCCACTTT. This translates into CASSLDSNSPLHF.

This sequence joins TRBV10-3 and TRBJ1-1; the D gene is possibly TRBD1 (5 bases). CDR1 is ENHRY, CDR2 SYGVKD, per germline. Trimming cost V 10 bases and J 1 base, with 19 bases left between them. This CDR3 contains 15 residues. CDR3 loop: CATSRPLGGNTEAFF. In DNA form, the CDR3 reads TGTGCCACGAGCCGGCCCCTTGGGGGGAACACTGAAGCTTTCTTT.

The chain employs TRBV6-5 and TRBJ1-2; 7 nucleotides line up with TRBD1. V shed 11 bases and J 1 base; nucleotides not matched to a gene: 7. CDR1 is MNHEY and CDR2 is SVGAGI in the germline V gene. This CDR3 has 13 amino acids. The CDR3 DNA sequence: TGTGCCTCCCAGGACAGGTTTAACTATGGCTACACCTTC. Its translation is CASQDRFNYGYTF.

This clone has only a few counts. The chain joins TRBV6-5 to TRBJ2-7; D is possibly TRBD2 (5 bases). The V gene lost 7 bases and the J gene lost 9 bases, with 16 bases spanning the gap. In germline, CDR1 is MNHEY, CDR2 SVGAGI. This CDR3 is built from 12 residues. CDR3 nucleotide sequence: TGTGCCAGCACCCTAGACCGTCGGGGGCAGTACTTC. It codes for CASTLDRRGQYF.

This chain uses TRBV28 with TRBJ1-4; D perhaps matches TRBD1 (5 bases). Germline CDR1 is MDHEN and CDR2 is SYDVKM. V gave up 3 bases and J gave up 6 bases, with 8 bases separating them. CDR3 length: 13 amino acids. The CDR3 bases are TGTGCCAGCAGTTTGGGAGGGGATGAAAAACTGTTTTTT. This encodes CASSLGGDEKLFF.

The chain carries TRBV2 and TRBJ2-1; the D is unclear. Germline V gene sequence: CDR1 SNHLY, CDR2 FYNNEI. The CDR3 has 15 amino acids. V was shortened by 3 bases and J by 2 bases, with 11 bases between the two germline ends. In DNA form, the CDR3 reads TGTGCCAGCAGTGAGTTTGTGGAGACCTACAATGAGCAGTTCTTC. Translating gives CASSEFVETYNEQFF. The full variable domain, completed using reference TRBV2 and TRBJ2-1, is EPEVTQTPSHQVTQMGQEVILRCVPISNHLYFYWYRQILGQKVEFLVSFYNNEISEKSEIFDDQFSVERPDGSNFTLKIRSTKLEDSAMYFCASSEFVETYNEQFFGPGTRLTVL.

As regards this clone: The same CDR3 can be traced to other DNA sequences in this sample. The chain links TRBV18 to TRBJ2-3; D gene ambiguous. The V and J ends lost 6 bases and 0 bases respectively, with 4 bases between them. CDR3 size: 12 residues. The germline gives CDR1 KGHSH, CDR2 LQKENI. CDR3: CASSLSTDTQYF. The CDR3 region has the DNA TGTGCCAGCTCGCTTAGCACAGATACGCAGTATTTT.

The gene calls are TRBV29-1 and TRBJ2-3; D is ambiguous. Germline V CDR1 and CDR2: SQVTM, ANQGSEA. The V end lost 5 bases, the J end lost 3 bases, and 9 bases lay between the germline ends. The CDR3 totals 12 residues. The CDR3 region is CSVNGGTDTQYF. CDR3 nucleotides: TGCAGCGTTAATGGCGGTACAGATACGCAGTATTTT.

V is TRBV6-5 and J is TRBJ1-2; no clear D. Trimming took off 6 bases at V and 2 bases at J, with 7 bases between the two ends. This CDR3 spans 12 amino acids. From germline, CDR1 is MNHEY and CDR2 SVGAGI. In nucleotides, the CDR3 is TGTGCCAGCAGGAGATGGAACTATGGCTACACCTTC. It encodes CASRRWNYGYTF.

This chain uses TRBV7-3 with TRBJ2-3, with 7 nucleotides matching TRBD2. CDR1 SGHTA and CDR2 FQGTGA come from the germline V gene. The CDR3 extends over 15 amino acids. Trimming at V came to 1 base and at J to 5 bases, leaving 6 bases not matched to a gene. CDR3 nucleotide sequence: TGTGCCAGCAGCTTAAGGGCGGGGGTTCTAGATACGCAGTATTTT. The encoded protein is CASSLRAGVLDTQYF.

The chain uses TRBV18 and TRBJ1-1; no clear D gene. Trimming removed 2 bases at V and 3 bases at J, with 7 bases between. Germline CDR1 reads KGHSH; CDR2 reads LQKENI. CDR3 length: 13 amino acids. The CDR3 coding sequence is TGTGCCAGCTCACCATTGGAGGACACTGAAGCTTTCTTT. Protein product: CASSPLEDTEAFF.

J is TRBJ1-5 and V is TRBV2, with no clear D. The CDR3 covers 13 residues. Trimming took 7 bases from V and 4 from J, leaving 11 bases between them. The germline V gene encodes CDR1 SNHLY and CDR2 FYNNEI. CDR3 sequence: CASKERDNQPQHF. The DNA of the CDR3 is TGTGCCAGCAAAGAACGTGATAATCAGCCCCAGCATTTT.

The chain carries TRBV6-1 and TRBJ2-7; maybe TRBD2 (6 bases). Germline V CDR1 and CDR2: MNHNS, SASEGT. V was clipped by 2 bases and J by 6 bases, with 11 bases between them. The CDR3 consists of 13 residues. The CDR3 region has the DNA TGTGCCAGCAGTGAACTCAAGGGAGGCGAGCAGTACTTC. This encodes CASSELKGGEQYF.

The chain combines TRBV30 with TRBJ2-3; TRBD1 is a possible D gene (6 bases). V was trimmed by 4 bases and J by 8 bases, leaving 19 bases between them. Germline V gene sequence: CDR1 GTSNPN, CDR2 SVGIG (reference sequence). The CDR3 is made up of 14 amino acids. The CDR3 DNA follows: TGTGCCTGGAACCAACAGGGTGCAGGCAGTACGCAGTATTTT. This translates into CAWNQQGAGSTQYF.

The gene calls are TRBV7-3 and TRBJ1-1; possible D gene TRBD1, 5 bases. The germline V and J ends were trimmed by 0 bases and 5 bases, with 16 bases remaining between them. Germline V gene lookup returns CDR1 SGHTA and CDR2 FQGTGA. The CDR3 totals 16 residues. CDR3 region: CASSLTSPGFGTEAFF. CDR3 nucleotides: TGTGCCAGCAGCTTAACGTCGCCAGGGTTTGGTACTGAAGCTTTCTTT.

The chain joins TRBV6-6 to TRBJ1-4; 11 bases fit TRBD1. Looked up from germline, CDR1 is MNHNY and CDR2 is SVGAGI (reference sequence). This CDR3 is 14 amino acids long. Germline trimming cut 6 bases from V and 8 bases from J; bases unmatched to any gene: 5. The CDR3 DNA is TGTGCCAGCAGCCGGACAGGGGGCGAAGAAAAACTGTTTTTT. This gives the protein CASSRTGGEEKLFF.

V is TRBV3-1 (or the pseudogene TRBV3-2) and J is TRBJ2-4, with unresolved D. Germline values: CDR1 LGHDT, CDR2 YNNKEL (reference sequence). The CDR3 has 17 amino acids. Trimming removed 0 bases from V and 2 bases from J, with 14 bases in between. The CDR3 DNA reads as TGTGCCAGCAGCCAAGATGGGCCCCTTATTTCCAAAAACATTCAGTACTTC. Its translation: CASSQDGPLISKNIQYF.

There are a few counts of this clone. V gene TRBV10-3 combines with J gene TRBJ1-3; D remains unclear. The germline V and J ends were trimmed by 7 bases and 1 base, with 5 bases remaining between them. The CDR3 has 12 amino acids. Germline CDR1 reads ENHRY; CDR2 reads SYGVKD. CDR3 in DNA: TGTGCCATCAAAACGTCTGGAAACACCATATATTTT. Its translation: CAIKTSGNTIYF.